This T cell receptor (beta chain) was captured by sequencing in a study of identical twins. This clonotype was counted ten times or more. What it recognizes is unknown. TCRdb re-analysed the 5' RACE reads in MiXCR, keeping a single row per CDR3 protein. This sample has 500,000 to 700,000 distinct CDR3 sequences; around 7.4% occur once, and the top ten carry over 1.5%. Between the trimmed V and J ends, which lost 7 bases and 2 bases, there was a span of 12 bases. There are 14 residues in the CDR3. Broader study findings: While abundant cord blood beta clonotypes carried fewer insertions, memory repertoires showed no such pattern.

The same data also went into a second study, on yellow fever vaccine responses in identical twins.

Sequencing was done on a sample of PBMCs. This TCR derives from a woman between 18 and 30 years old in good health. The chain links TRBV12-3 or TRBV12-4 to TRBJ1-5; possible D gene TRBD1, 5 bases. CDR3 loop: CASTRDAGNQPQHF. The CDR3, as DNA: TGTGCCAGCACCAGGGACGCTGGCAATCAGCCCCAGCATTTT.